This T cell receptor (beta chain) was recorded in a study of blood T cell repertoires in COVID-19. On the study more broadly: PBMCs, B-cell-depleted T cells, or T cells were the source of the cDNA or gDNA that made up the material.

This table comes from immunoSEQ multiplex PCR, and its TCRdb copy is limited to in-frame clones, with some not included. The sample includes 80,000 or so clones, roughly nine tenths seen only once; the top ten take around a tenth. The CDR3 runs to 19 residues. J was trimmed by 1 base and V by 5 bases; bases with no gene match: 12. From germline, CDR1 is MNHNY and CDR2 SVGAGI (reference sequence). The chain couples TRBV6-6 to TRBJ2-7, with 15 bases fitting TRBD2. The receptor's source is a human donor in a cohort sampled during active COVID-19. The sample was peripheral blood. This CDR3 reads CASSQELGLAGGPSYEQYF. CDR3 nucleotides: TGTGCCAGCAGTCAGGAGTTGGGACTAGCGGGGGGACCTTCCTACGAGCAGTACTTC.